A single sample is the source of the 5 T cell receptor beta chains below, sequenced in a study of blood T cell repertoires in COVID-19. Libraries were prepared by immunoSEQ multiplex PCR; TCRdb keeps only in-frame clonotypes and omits some of them. The repertoire holds about 25,000 clones, with 85% to 90% as singletons. The sequencing input was peripheral blood. All receptors derive from a woman over 75 with acute or convalescent COVID-19.

The CDR3 spells CASSEWGGPTTGELFF. CDR3 sequence (DNA): TGCGCCAGCAGTGAGTGGGGCGGACCCACAACCGGGGAGCTGTTTTTT. V is TRBV10-1 and J is TRBJ2-2; a weak D match, TRBD1 (5 bases). The V end was cut by 1 base, the J end by 5 bases, with 14 bases between. This CDR3 is built from 16 residues. The germline V gene has CDR1 WNHNN and CDR2 SYGVQD (reference sequence).

The J gene is TRBJ1-2, the V gene TRBV2, with TRBD1 identical over 7 bases. Germline assignment: CDR1 SNHLY and CDR2 FYNNEI. The CDR3 is 14 residues long. The J segment lost 3 bases and the V segment lost 5 bases, leaving 6 bases of the junction unmatched. As DNA, the CDR3 is TGTGCCAGCAGTACTCGACAGGGCTACTATGGCTACACCTTC. Its translation: CASSTRQGYYGYTF.

This clone was detected only a few times. The chain has TRBV29-1 and TRBJ2-5; tentatively, D is TRBD1 (5 bases). The CDR3 extends over 13 amino acids. V gave up 4 bases and J gave up 0 bases, with 9 bases separating them. The germline CDR1 and CDR2 sequences are SQVTM and ANQGSEA. CDR3 residues: CSVGGHDQETQYF. DNA of the CDR3: TGCAGCGTTGGCGGACACGACCAAGAGACCCAGTACTTC.

In its sample, this clone was seen a few times. The J gene is TRBJ1-1, the V gene TRBV6-5, with TRBD1 matching over 8 bases. Trimming cost V 6 bases and J 3 bases; bases outside gene matches: 9. CDR1 is MNHEY, CDR2 SVGAGI, per germline. There are 15 residues in the CDR3. In nucleotides, the CDR3 is TGTGCCAGCAGGGTAGGGGACAGGACCCACACTGAAGCTTTCTTT. This translates into CASRVGDRTHTEAFF.

This clone was seen once. The CDR3 sequence: CATSRDQGGWNEQFF. The DNA of the CDR3 is TGTGCCACCAGCAGAGATCAAGGGGGCTGGAATGAGCAGTTCTTC. This chain connects TRBV15 to TRBJ2-1; 7 nucleotides line up with TRBD1. Trimming cost V 0 bases and J 7 bases; bases outside gene matches: 6. Per the germline V gene, CDR1 is LNHNV and CDR2 is YYDKDF (reference sequence). The CDR3 spans 15 residues.